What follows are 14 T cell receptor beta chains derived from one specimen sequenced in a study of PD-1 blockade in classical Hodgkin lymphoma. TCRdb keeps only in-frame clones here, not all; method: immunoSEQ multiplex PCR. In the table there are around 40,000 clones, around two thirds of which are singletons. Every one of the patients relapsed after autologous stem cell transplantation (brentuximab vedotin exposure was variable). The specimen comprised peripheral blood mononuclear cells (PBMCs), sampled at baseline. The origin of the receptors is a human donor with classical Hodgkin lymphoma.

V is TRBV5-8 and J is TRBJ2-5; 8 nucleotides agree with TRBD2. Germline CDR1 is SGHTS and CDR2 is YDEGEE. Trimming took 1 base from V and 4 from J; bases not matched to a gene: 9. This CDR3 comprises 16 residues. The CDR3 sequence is CASSLNGRGGRETQYF. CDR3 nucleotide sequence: TGTGCCAGCAGCTTGAATGGTCGGGGGGGGCGAGAGACCCAGTACTTC.

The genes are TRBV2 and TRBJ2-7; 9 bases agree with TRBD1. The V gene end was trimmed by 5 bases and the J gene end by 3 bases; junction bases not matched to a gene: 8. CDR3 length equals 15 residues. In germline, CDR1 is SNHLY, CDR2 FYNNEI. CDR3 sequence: CASSWRTGVFYEQYF. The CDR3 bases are TGTGCCAGCAGTTGGAGGACAGGGGTATTCTACGAGCAGTACTTC. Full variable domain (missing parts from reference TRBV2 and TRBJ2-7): EPEVTQTPSHQVTQMGQEVILRCVPISNHLYFYWYRQILGQKVEFLVSFYNNEISEKSEIFDDQFSVERPDGSNFTLKIRSTKLEDSAMYFCASSWRTGVFYEQYFGPGTRLTVT.

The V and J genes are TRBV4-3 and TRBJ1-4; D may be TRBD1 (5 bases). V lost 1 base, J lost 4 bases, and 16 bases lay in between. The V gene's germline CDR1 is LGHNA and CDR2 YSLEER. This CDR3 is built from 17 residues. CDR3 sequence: CASSQVIQRGDNEKLFF. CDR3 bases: TGCGCCAGCAGCCAAGTAATCCAGAGGGGAGATAATGAAAAACTGTTTTTT.

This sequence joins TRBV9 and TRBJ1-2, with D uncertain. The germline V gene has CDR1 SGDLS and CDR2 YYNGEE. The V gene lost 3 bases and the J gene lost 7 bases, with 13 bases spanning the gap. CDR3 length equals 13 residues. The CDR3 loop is CASSANSGGGYTF. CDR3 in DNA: TGTGCCAGCAGCGCAAACTCAGGTGGTGGCTACACCTTC.

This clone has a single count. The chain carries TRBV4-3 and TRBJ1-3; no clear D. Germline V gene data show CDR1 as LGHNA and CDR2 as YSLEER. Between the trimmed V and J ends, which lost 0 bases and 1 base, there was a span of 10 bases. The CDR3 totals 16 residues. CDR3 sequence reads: CASSQDRLGSGNTIYF. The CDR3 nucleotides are TGCGCCAGCAGCCAAGACAGACTGGGTTCTGGAAACACCATATATTTT.

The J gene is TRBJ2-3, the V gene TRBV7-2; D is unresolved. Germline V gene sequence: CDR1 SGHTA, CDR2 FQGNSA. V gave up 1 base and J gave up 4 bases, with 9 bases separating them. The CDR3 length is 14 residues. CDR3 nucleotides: TGTGCCAGCAGCTTAGGATTAGCACCAGATACGCAGTATTTT. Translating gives CASSLGLAPDTQYF.

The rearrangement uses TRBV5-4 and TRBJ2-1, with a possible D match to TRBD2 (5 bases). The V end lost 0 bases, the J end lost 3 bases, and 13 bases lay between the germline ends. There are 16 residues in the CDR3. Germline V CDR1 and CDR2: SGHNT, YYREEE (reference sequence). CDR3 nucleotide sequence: TGTGCCAGCAGCTTGGAGGGTCGGGGTATCTACAATGAGCAGTTCTTC. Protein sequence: CASSLEGRGIYNEQFF.

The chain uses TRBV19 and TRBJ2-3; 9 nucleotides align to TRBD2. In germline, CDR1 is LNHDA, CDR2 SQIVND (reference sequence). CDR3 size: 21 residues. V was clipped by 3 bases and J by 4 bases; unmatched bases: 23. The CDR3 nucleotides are TGTGCCAGTAGTATTTCTGATGTGTATAGACCGGGACTAGCTTATTCAGATACGCAGTATTTT. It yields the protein CASSISDVYRPGLAYSDTQYF.

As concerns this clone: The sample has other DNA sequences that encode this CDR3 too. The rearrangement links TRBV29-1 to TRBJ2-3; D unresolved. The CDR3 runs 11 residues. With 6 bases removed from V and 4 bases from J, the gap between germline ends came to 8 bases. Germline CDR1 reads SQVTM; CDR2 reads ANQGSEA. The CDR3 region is CSVDRADTQYF. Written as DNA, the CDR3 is TGCAGCGTGGACCGGGCAGATACGCAGTATTTT.

As DNA, the CDR3 is TGTGCCAGCAGCTTAGCCCCGTCTGAATCTGGGACTGAAGCTTTCTTT. This gives the protein CASSLAPSESGTEAFF. This chain joins TRBV5-5 and TRBJ1-1; D is ambiguous. The CDR3 runs to 16 residues. Germline V lookup: CDR1 SGHKS, CDR2 YYEKEE (reference sequence). V was shortened by 2 bases and J by 5 bases, with 19 bases between the two germline ends.

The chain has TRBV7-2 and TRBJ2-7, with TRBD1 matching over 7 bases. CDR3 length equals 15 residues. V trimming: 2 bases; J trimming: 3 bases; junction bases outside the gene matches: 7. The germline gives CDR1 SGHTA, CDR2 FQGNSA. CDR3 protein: CASSLYRTGGYEQYF. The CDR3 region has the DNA TGTGCCAGCAGCTTATATCGGACAGGCGGCTACGAGCAGTACTTC.

CDR3 nucleotides: TGTGCCAGCAGCTTAGGTCGGGAACCCCTAAGGGAGACCCAGTACTTC. Its protein is CASSLGREPLRETQYF. The chain combines TRBV7-3 with TRBJ2-5; a possible D gene is TRBD2 (5 bases). Germline V lookup: CDR1 SGHTA, CDR2 FQGTGA. The ends were cut back, 2 bases at V and 5 bases at J, with 18 bases in the middle. This CDR3 contains 16 residues.

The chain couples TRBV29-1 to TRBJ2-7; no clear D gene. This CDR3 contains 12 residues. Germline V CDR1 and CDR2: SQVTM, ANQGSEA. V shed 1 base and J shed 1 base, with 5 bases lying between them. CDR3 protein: CSVEVRSYEQYF. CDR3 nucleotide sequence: TGCAGCGTTGAAGTTCGATCCTACGAGCAGTACTTC.

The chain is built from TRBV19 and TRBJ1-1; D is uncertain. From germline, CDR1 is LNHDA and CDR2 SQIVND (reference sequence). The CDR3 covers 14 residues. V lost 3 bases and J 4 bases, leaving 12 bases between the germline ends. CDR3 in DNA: TGTGCCAGTAGTATCACACAGTTTGGCACTGAAGCTTTCTTT. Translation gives CASSITQFGTEAFF.